Presented here are 3 T cell receptor beta chains from one specimen sequenced in a study of blood T cells in healthy people across ages. A second PCR of 7 to 11 cycles used a sample-barcoded 5' primer and a J-beta primer mix. TCRdb independently ran MiXCR on the 5' RACE reads; one entry per CDR3 protein. The sample has fewer than 2 million distinct CDR3 sequences; more than 35% are singletons. What was sequenced was blood. These receptors were obtained from a human donor in good health.

This clonotype was picked up one time. The chain couples TRBV15 to TRBJ1-1, with a tentative D call TRBD1 (5 bases). The CDR3 has 13 residues. CDR1 is LNHNV and CDR2 is YYDKDF in the germline V gene (reference sequence). Trimming left V 9 bases short and J 1 base short, with 12 bases between. CDR3 residues: CATAITGNTEAFF. The CDR3 DNA reads as TGTGCCACTGCTATAACAGGGAACACTGAAGCTTTCTTT.

This clonotype was counted between two and nine times. The chain links TRBV4-1 to TRBJ2-7; no clear D gene. The V and J ends lost 1 base and 3 bases respectively, with 10 bases between them. The CDR3 consists of 14 residues. Germline CDR1 is MGHRA and CDR2 is YSYEKL. The CDR3 coding sequence is TGCGCCAGCAGCCAAGTCGCAGGAGACTACGAGCAGTACTTC. It specifies CASSQVAGDYEQYF.

The genes are TRBV7-3 and TRBJ1-6; D may be TRBD1 (6 bases). Per the germline V gene, CDR1 is SGHTA and CDR2 is FQGTGA. CDR3 size: 15 residues. V was pared by 5 bases and J by 5 bases, with 13 bases between. The CDR3 sequence is CASSRGTLDNSPLHF. CDR3 bases: TGTGCCAGCAGCCGGGGGACACTGGATAATTCACCCCTCCACTTT. Looking up the rest from reference TRBV7-3 and TRBJ1-6 gives the full variable domain: GAGVSQTPSNKVTEKGKYVELRCDPISGHTALYWYRQSLGQGPEFLIYFQGTGAADDSGLPNDRFFAVRPEGSVSTLKIQRTERGDSAVYLCASSRGTLDNSPLHFGNGTRLTVT.